One and the same sample provided the 14 T cell receptor beta chains below, sequenced in a study of identical twins. TCRdb ran MiXCR on the 5' RACE reads and lists one entry per CDR3 protein. Here the sample spans around 1.7 million distinct CDR3 sequences, under 35% being singletons. Sequencing was done on a sample of cord blood. All receptors derive from a newborn girl in good health.

V is TRBV12-3 or TRBV12-4 and J is TRBJ2-1; D might be TRBD1 (5 bases). With the DNA end fitting TRBJ2-7 better, the J assignment may be wrong. The CDR3 totals 14 residues. The DNA for the CDR3 is TGTGCCAGCAGTTTACAGGGCCTGAACAATGAGCAGTACTTC. Residues: CASSLQGLNNEQYF.

The gene calls are TRBV5-1 and TRBJ2-5; TRBD2 aligns across 9 bases. Germline V gene data show CDR1 as SGHRS and CDR2 as YFSETQ. The CDR3 is 15 residues long. V trimming: 3 bases; J trimming: 3 bases; junction bases outside the gene matches: 6. The CDR3 loop reads CASSSNPSGEETQYF. DNA of the CDR3: TGCGCCAGCAGCTCCAATCCTAGCGGGGAAGAGACCCAGTACTTC.

This clonotype turned up a few times. V and J are TRBV10-3 and TRBJ2-3; 7 nucleotides align to TRBD1. This CDR3 contains 14 residues. Germline V gives CDR1 ENHRY, CDR2 SYGVKD. V lost 4 bases to trimming and J lost 6 bases; unmatched junction nucleotides: 7. The CDR3 DNA reads TGTGCCATCAGTGGGATACAGGGGTGGGATACGCAGTATTTT. Translation: CAISGIQGWDTQYF.

This clonotype was counted at least ten times. V is TRBV5-5 and J is TRBJ2-7; D unclear. The CDR3 has 15 amino acids. Germline loops: CDR1 SGHKS, CDR2 YYEKEE (reference sequence). V dropped 0 bases and J dropped 3 bases, with 13 bases sitting between them. The CDR3 reads CASSLGGPLIYEQYF. DNA of the CDR3: TGTGCCAGCAGCTTGGGTGGGCCCCTCATCTACGAGCAGTACTTC. The full variable domain, its missing parts supplied by reference TRBV5-5 and TRBJ2-7, is DAGVTQSPTHLIKTRGQQVTLRCSPISGHKSVSWYQQVLGQGPQFIFQYYEKEERGRGNFPDRFSARQFPNYSSELNVNALLLGDSALYLCASSLGGPLIYEQYFGPGTRLTVT.

The chain has TRBV5-1 and TRBJ1-2; 7 bases line up with TRBD1. V dropped 3 bases and J dropped 7; count of bases not matched to a gene: 6. Germline V gene sequence: CDR1 SGHRS, CDR2 YFSETQ. The CDR3 loop spans 13 amino acids. The CDR3 here is CASSSGTDCGYTF. In DNA, the CDR3 is TGCGCCAGCAGCTCCGGGACAGACTGTGGCTACACCTTC. Looking up the rest from reference TRBV5-1 and TRBJ1-2 gives the full variable domain: KAGVTQTPRYLIKTRGQQVTLSCSPISGHRSVSWYQQTPGQGLQFLFEYFSETQRNKGNFPGRFSGRQFSNSRSEMNVSTLELGDSALYLCASSSGTDCGYTFGSGTRLTVV.

The chain recombines TRBV11-2 with TRBJ2-3; D remains unclear. The CDR3 length is 11 residues. The germline CDR1 and CDR2 sequences are SGHAT and FQNNGV. V was clipped by 3 bases and J by 7 bases, with 5 bases between them. The CDR3 loop reads CASSFFNTQYF. Written as DNA, the CDR3 is TGTGCCAGCAGCTTCTTCAATACGCAGTATTTT. The whole variable domain, filled in from reference TRBV11-2 and TRBJ2-3, reads EAGVAQSPRYKIIEKRQSVAFWCNPISGHATLYWYQQILGQGPKLLIQFQNNGVVDDSQLPKDRFSAERLKGVDSTLKIQPAKLEDSAVYLCASSFFNTQYFGPGTRLTVL.

The gene calls are TRBV27 and TRBJ2-3; TRBD1 is a possible D gene (6 bases). The CDR3 spans 15 residues. Deletions cut 2 bases from V and 0 bases from J, with 9 bases between. Germline assignment: CDR1 MNHEY and CDR2 SMNVEV (reference sequence). The CDR3 loop is CASSLGTFSTDTQYF. CDR3 bases: TGTGCCAGCAGTTTAGGGACATTTAGCACAGATACGCAGTATTTT.

This chain links TRBV5-1 with TRBJ2-1, with a weak D call TRBD2 (6 bases). CDR3 size: 17 residues. V was pared by 0 bases and J by 5 bases, with 18 bases between. Per the germline V gene, CDR1 is SGHRS and CDR2 is YFSETQ. CDR3 loop: CASSLESGGVRNNEQFF. DNA for the CDR3: TGCGCCAGCAGCTTGGAATCGGGCGGGGTAAGGAACAATGAGCAGTTCTTC.

The rearrangement joins TRBV28 to TRBJ2-5, with D tentatively TRBD2 (6 bases). The germline CDR1 and CDR2 sequences are MDHEN and SYDVKM. The CDR3 runs 17 residues. The V and J ends lost 4 bases and 1 base respectively, with 19 bases between them. The CDR3 sequence is CASSSAGLGLTQETQYF. In DNA form, the CDR3 reads TGTGCCAGCAGTTCGGCGGGGCTTGGACTGACCCAAGAGACCCAGTACTTC.

This rearrangement joins TRBV25-1 to TRBJ2-3; D not resolved. The CDR3 spans 14 residues. The germline gives CDR1 MGHDK, CDR2 SYGVNS. V lost 4 bases, J lost 0 bases, and 8 bases lay in between. The CDR3 reads CASSGAYSTDTQYF. The CDR3 DNA reads as TGTGCCAGCAGTGGGGCTTATAGCACAGATACGCAGTATTTT.

This sequence joins TRBV3-1 and TRBJ2-1; D gene uncertain. The J call may be in error: the DNA end matches TRBJ2-7 better. The CDR3 is made up of 16 amino acids. Germline assignment: CDR1 LGHDT and CDR2 YNNKEL (reference sequence). The CDR3 protein is CASSQEAFSSYNEQYF. The CDR3, as DNA: TGTGCCAGCAGCCAAGAGGCCTTCAGCTCCTACAATGAGCAGTACTTC.

The CDR3 protein is CASSLGWSTDTQYF. As DNA, the CDR3 is TGTGCCAGCAGCTTGGGGTGGAGCACAGATACGCAGTATTTT. The chain has TRBV7-2 and TRBJ2-3, with D unclear. The CDR3 runs 14 residues. Germline lookup yields CDR1 SGHTA and CDR2 FQGNSA. V was cut by 3 bases and J by 0 bases, with 7 bases left in between.

The chain uses TRBV11-2 and TRBJ2-2; D may be TRBD2 (5 bases). This CDR3 region has 15 residues. The V end lost 5 bases, the J end lost 1 base, and 11 bases lay between the germline ends. The V gene's germline CDR1 is SGHAT and CDR2 FQNNGV. The CDR3 sequence: CASSNLGVNTGELFF. The CDR3 DNA reads as TGTGCCAGCAGCAATCTCGGGGTGAACACCGGGGAGCTGTTTTTT.

A single count supports this clonotype. The genes are TRBV6-4 and TRBJ1-1, with D possibly TRBD1 on 6 matching bases. The CDR3 is 15 amino acids. Germline V lookup: CDR1 MRHNA, CDR2 SNTAGT. The ends were cut back, 6 bases at V and 5 bases at J, with 19 bases in the middle. The CDR3, as DNA: TGTGCCAGCAGAACCCGGGTGGGGGGCAGGACTGAAGCTTTCTTT. It yields the protein CASRTRVGGRTEAFF.